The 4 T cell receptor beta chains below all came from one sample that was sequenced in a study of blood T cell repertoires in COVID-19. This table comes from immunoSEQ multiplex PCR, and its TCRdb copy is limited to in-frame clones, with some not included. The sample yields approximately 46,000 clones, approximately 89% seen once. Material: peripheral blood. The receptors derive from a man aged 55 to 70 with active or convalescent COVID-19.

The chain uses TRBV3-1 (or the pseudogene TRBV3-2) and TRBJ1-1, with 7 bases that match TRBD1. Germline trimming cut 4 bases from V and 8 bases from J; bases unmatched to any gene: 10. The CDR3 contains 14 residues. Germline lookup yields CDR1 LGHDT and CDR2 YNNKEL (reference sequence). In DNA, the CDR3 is TGTGCCAGCAGCCCCCTGGGACAGAGGGGGGAAGCTTTCTTT. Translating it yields CASSPLGQRGEAFF.

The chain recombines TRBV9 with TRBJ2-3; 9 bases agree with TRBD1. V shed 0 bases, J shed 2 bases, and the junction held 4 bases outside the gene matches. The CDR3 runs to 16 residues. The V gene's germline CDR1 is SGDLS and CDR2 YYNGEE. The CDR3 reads CASSVAGQGFTDTQYF. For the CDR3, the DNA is TGTGCCAGCAGCGTAGCCGGACAGGGGTTCACAGATACGCAGTATTTT.

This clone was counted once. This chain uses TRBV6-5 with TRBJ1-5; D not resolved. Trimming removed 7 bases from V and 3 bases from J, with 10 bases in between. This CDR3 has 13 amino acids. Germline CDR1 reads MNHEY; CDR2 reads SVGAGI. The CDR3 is CASKESLNQPQHF. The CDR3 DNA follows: TGTGCCAGCAAGGAGAGCCTCAATCAGCCCCAGCATTTT.

The CDR3 protein is CASSLDSLNSYEQYF. In DNA form, the CDR3 reads TGTGCCAGCAGTTTGGACAGTCTAAACTCCTACGAGCAGTACTTC. V gene TRBV27 combines with J gene TRBJ2-7; D is possibly TRBD1 (6 bases). The CDR3 contains 15 residues. V was shortened by 3 bases and J by 0 bases, with 12 bases between the two germline ends. CDR1 is MNHEY, CDR2 SMNVEV, per germline (reference sequence).